This TCR beta chain is from a study of blood T cells in healthy people across ages. Findings and limits, study-wide: Diversity was estimated from one million T cells, and these estimates were considered underestimates. The lack of PBMC sorting stopped any conclusive naive versus antigen-experienced comparison. TCR beta diversity tracked closely with naive T cell percentage.

This CDR3 contains 13 residues. V lost 5 bases, J lost 5 bases, and 12 bases lay in between. The germline CDR1 and CDR2 sequences are MDHEN and SYDVKM. The sample holds a few counts of this clonotype. The antigen is undetermined. Using a J-beta primer mix together with a sample-barcoded 5' primer, a second PCR was run for roughly 6 to 12 cycles. TCRdb processed the 5' RACE reads anew with MiXCR; each CDR3 protein has one entry. The sample consists of around 690,000 distinct CDR3 sequences, about 53% of them appearing once. The origin of this receptor is a man aged 60 to 75 in good health. Sequencing was performed on blood. J is TRBJ1-2 and V is TRBV28; TRBD1 is a possible D gene (5 bases). DNA of the CDR3: TGTGCCAGCAGTGAAGGGACCGCATATGGCTACACCTTC. Translation gives CASSEGTAYGYTF.